These 18 T cell receptor beta chains were sequenced from one sample in a study of T cells after yellow fever vaccination. One entry per CDR3 protein, called by TCRdb with MiXCR from the 5' RACE reads. The sample records tens of thousands of distinct CDR3 sequences, 5.5% to 6% being singletons. The sample was PBMCs, either bulk or a sorted T-cell subset (CD4+, CD8+, memory, or dextramer-sorted; not recorded which), taken on the day of the yellow fever booster vaccination. The receptors here all came from a man younger than 30 who received the YFV17D yellow fever vaccine.

The CDR3 bases are TGCGCCAGCAGCCAAGGTAGAAACAGAGATCAGCCCCAGCATTTT. As protein: CASSQGRNRDQPQHF. V is TRBV4-1 and J is TRBJ1-5; D ambiguous. Deletions cut 1 base from V and 5 bases from J, with 12 bases between. CDR1 is MGHRA, CDR2 YSYEKL, per germline. The CDR3 has 15 amino acids.

This clonotype was recorded many times. The chain is built from TRBV11-2 and TRBJ2-6; TRBD1 is a possible D gene (5 bases). There are 15 residues in the CDR3. V was trimmed by 2 bases and J by 0 bases, leaving 5 bases between them. CDR1 and CDR2 (germline): SGHAT, FQNNGV. The CDR3 DNA is TGTGCCAGCAGCTTAAGGGGCTCTGGGGCCAACGTCCTGACTTTC. This gives the protein CASSLRGSGANVLTF.

V usage is TRBV7-3 and J usage is TRBJ2-5; D unclear. Germline CDR1 SGHTA, CDR2 FQGTGA. The CDR3 extends over 14 amino acids. With 2 bases removed from V and 1 base from J, the gap between germline ends came to 8 bases. The CDR3 nucleotides read TGTGCCAGCAGCTTAGGACCGCTCCAAGAGACCCAGTACTTC. It translates to CASSLGPLQETQYF.

This chain links TRBV7-8 with TRBJ2-1, with D unresolved. Trimming removed 1 base at V and 6 bases at J, with 10 bases between. The CDR3 covers 14 residues. Germline values: CDR1 SGHVS, CDR2 FQNEAQ. The CDR3 reads CASSLVVLSNEQFF. DNA of the CDR3: TGTGCCAGCAGCTTAGTTGTACTGTCCAATGAGCAGTTCTTC.

The table lists this clonotype with a few counts. The chain has TRBV20-1 and TRBJ2-1; 8 bases are shared with TRBD2. With V trimmed by 0 bases and J by 3 bases, 7 bases remained unmatched. This CDR3 is built from 16 residues. In germline, CDR1 is DFQATT, CDR2 SNEGSKA (reference sequence). The CDR3 nucleotides read TGCAGTGCTAGAGATCTCGGGGGGGCCAACTACAATGAGCAGTTCTTC. Translation: CSARDLGGANYNEQFF.

This clonotype showed up just a few times. The rearrangement joins TRBV7-9 to TRBJ1-2, with 7 bases fitting TRBD1. The germline CDR1 and CDR2 sequences are SEHNR and FQNEAQ (reference sequence). V was clipped by 5 bases and J by 6 bases; unmatched bases: 12. The CDR3 loop spans 15 amino acids. CDR3 in DNA: TGTGCCAGCAGCCAATGGGACAGCCATTATGATGGCTACACCTTC. This gives the protein CASSQWDSHYDGYTF.

This clonotype was counted ten times or more. V usage is TRBV5-1 and J usage is TRBJ2-3, with 7 bases that match TRBD2. Germline assignment: CDR1 SGHRS and CDR2 YFSETQ. The ends lost 7 bases at V and 6 bases at J; junction bases unmatched: 14. The CDR3 loop spans 15 amino acids. CDR3 in amino acids: CASVTGGWSGDTQYF. CDR3 in DNA: TGCGCCAGCGTGACCGGGGGGTGGTCTGGTGATACGCAGTATTTT.

This clonotype turned up a few times. This rearrangement joins TRBV12-3 or TRBV12-4 to TRBJ2-1; D is uncertain. The length of the CDR3 is 11 residues. Deletions cut 2 bases from V and 12 bases from J, with 8 bases between. The CDR3 region is CASSLWQWQFF. CDR3 DNA sequence: TGTGCCAGCAGTTTATGGCAGTGGCAGTTCTTC.

This clonotype was found a few times. The chain combines TRBV3-1 with TRBJ1-5, with D possibly matching TRBD1 (6 bases). The CDR3 spans 14 residues. Germline values: CDR1 LGHDT, CDR2 YNNKEL (reference sequence). The V and J ends lost 3 bases and 7 bases respectively, with 13 bases between them. The CDR3 sequence: CASSHISGGQPQHF. The CDR3 DNA is TGTGCCAGCAGCCATATATCGGGGGGCCAGCCCCAGCATTTT.

This clonotype was seen a few times. CDR3 residues: CASSHLRGNTIYF. DNA of the CDR3: TGCGCCAGCAGCCACCTTCGTGGAAACACCATATATTTT. This chain links TRBV4-3 with TRBJ1-3; D not certain. Germline CDR1 reads LGHNA; CDR2 reads YSLEER. This CDR3 contains 13 residues. Trimming removed 3 bases at V and 3 bases at J, with 6 bases between.

This clonotype appeared many times. The chain joins TRBV7-9 to TRBJ2-5; unclear D gene. Between the trimmed V and J ends, which lost 5 bases and 4 bases, there was a span of 11 bases. Germline V gene lookup returns CDR1 SEHNR and CDR2 FQNEAQ (reference sequence). The CDR3 is 13 amino acids. CDR3 sequence: CASSLSRRETQYF. CDR3 in DNA: TGTGCCAGCAGCCTGAGCAGACGAGAGACCCAGTACTTC.

The chain couples TRBV5-1 to TRBJ1-4; D unclear. CDR3 size: 16 residues. V lost 0 bases and J lost 0, with 9 bases in between. Germline V CDR1 and CDR2: SGHRS, YFSETQ. CDR3 in amino acids: CASSLVAFATNEKLFF. CDR3 in DNA: TGCGCCAGCAGCTTGGTGGCCTTTGCAACTAATGAAAAACTGTTTTTT.

This chain links TRBV2 with TRBJ1-3; D is unresolved. Germline V CDR1 and CDR2: SNHLY, FYNNEI. The CDR3 extends over 13 amino acids. V was pared by 9 bases and J by 1 base, with 10 bases between. The CDR3 loop reads CARRSPSGNTIYF. The CDR3 DNA follows: TGTGCCAGAAGATCCCCATCTGGAAACACCATATATTTT.

This clonotype was picked up a small number of times. CDR3 DNA sequence: TGCGCCAGCAGCTTGGCCGTGGGGGGCCCGGGGGGGCAGTTCTTC. It yields the protein CASSLAVGGPGGQFF. The chain carries TRBV5-1 and TRBJ2-1; a weak D match, TRBD2 (7 bases). V was clipped by 0 bases and J by 12 bases, with 19 bases between them. In germline, CDR1 is SGHRS, CDR2 YFSETQ. The length of the CDR3 is 15 residues.

This clonotype was counted between two and nine times. V and J are TRBV7-2 and TRBJ1-5, with D maybe TRBD1 (6 bases). V was cut by 4 bases and J by 6 bases, with 10 bases left in between. The CDR3 has 13 residues. The V gene's germline CDR1 is SGHTA and CDR2 FQGNSA. CDR3 residues: CASSSGVGQPQHF. CDR3 sequence (DNA): TGTGCCAGCAGCTCAGGGGTGGGTCAGCCCCAGCATTTT.

This clonotype was seen ten or more times. V gene TRBV7-2 combines with J gene TRBJ2-5; 7 bases line up with TRBD1. CDR1 and CDR2 (germline): SGHTA, FQGNSA. This CDR3 has 15 residues. Losses at the gene ends were 5 bases for V and 1 base for J; bases not matched to a gene: 7. CDR3 loop: CASSVRPGGQETQYF. Written as DNA, the CDR3 is TGTGCCAGCAGCGTAAGACCAGGGGGCCAAGAGACCCAGTACTTC.

This clonotype was counted at least ten times. The V and J genes are TRBV7-9 and TRBJ2-3, with D tentatively TRBD1 or TRBD2 (6 bases each). CDR3 length equals 15 residues. Germline CDR1 and CDR2: SEHNR and FQNEAQ (reference sequence). V shed 7 bases and J shed 3 bases, with 17 bases lying between them. Here the CDR3 DNA reads TGTGCCAGCACCCAACAGGGCGGGGAAACAGATACGCAGTATTTT. Translating gives CASTQQGGETDTQYF.

This clonotype has more than one count but fewer than ten. V is TRBV12-5 and J is TRBJ2-3; TRBD1 might be the D (5 bases). The V and J ends lost 6 bases and 4 bases respectively, with 14 bases between them. The CDR3 spans 14 residues. Germline CDR1 LGHNT, CDR2 FRNRAP. CDR3 bases: TGTGCTAGTGGCATAGGGGTATTTGCAGATACGCAGTATTTT. Its translation: CASGIGVFADTQYF.